Following are 24 T cell receptor beta chains from one sample sequenced in a study of shared clonotypes between healthy human individuals. The protocol was immunoSEQ multiplex PCR, while the TCRdb copy is restricted to in-frame clones and leaves out a portion. The table records over a million clones, more than 75% of them present only once. Sequencing input: memory CD4+ T cells from PBMCs. As for subset: CD45RA-negative fraction. The receptors stem from a man aged 18-30 years in good health. Some clones in this sample may be carry-over from other donors' samples.

The rearrangement joins TRBV6-5 to TRBJ1-1; 7 nucleotides align to TRBD1. Germline assignment: CDR1 MNHEY and CDR2 SVGAGI. V gave up 5 bases and J gave up 7 bases; unmatched junction bases: 13. The CDR3 is 15 amino acids. The DNA for the CDR3 is TGTGCCAGCAGTCCGAGGTTTGCGCAGGGGGGTGAAGCTTTCTTT. As protein: CASSPRFAQGGEAFF.

Concerning this clone: A much more abundant neighbour one base away suggests this may be a read error. Here the CDR3 omits its conserved ending phenylalanine or tryptophan, so a read error is the likely source. The V gene is TRBV7-9, the J gene TRBJ1-2, with a tentative D call TRBD1 (6 bases). The germline V gene has CDR1 SEHNR and CDR2 FQNEAQ (reference sequence). The CDR3 extends over 16 amino acids. Between the trimmed V and J ends, which lost 1 base and 0 bases, there was a span of 12 bases. As DNA, the CDR3 is TGTGCCAGCAGCTTAGGGGGGGACACCACTAACTATGGCTACACCTCC. Residues: CASSLGGDTTNYGYTS.

This clone was seen only a few times. The sample contains more than one DNA sequence encoding this CDR3. CDR3 sequence reads: CASSLTGVYGYTF. The CDR3 coding sequence is TGTGCCAGCAGTTTGACCGGGGTTTATGGCTACACCTTC. The J gene is TRBJ1-2, the V gene TRBV28, with D unclear. V was pared by 3 bases and J by 5 bases, with 10 bases between. CDR1 and CDR2 from the germline V gene are MDHEN and SYDVKM. CDR3 length: 13 residues.

This chain links TRBV18 with TRBJ2-2, with 9 bases that match TRBD1. V was pared by 2 bases and J by 4 bases, with 2 bases of the junction left unmatched. Germline values: CDR1 KGHSH, CDR2 LQKENI. There are 15 residues in the CDR3. CDR3 region: CASSPGQGSTGELFF. CDR3 nucleotide sequence: TGTGCCAGCTCACCAGGACAGGGGAGCACCGGGGAGCTGTTTTTT.

This clone was counted only a few times. The CDR3 reads CASSQDNSNYEQYF. CDR3 nucleotides: TGTGCCAGCAGCCAAGATAACAGTAACTACGAGCAGTACTTC. This sequence joins TRBV4-2 and TRBJ2-7; D gene uncertain. The germline V gene encodes CDR1 LGHNA and CDR2 YNFKEQ. This CDR3 region has 14 residues. The V gene lost 0 bases and the J gene lost 3 bases, with 9 bases spanning the gap.

The chain employs TRBV28 and TRBJ2-7, with TRBD2 matching over 9 bases. The CDR3 has 13 amino acids. V shed 9 bases and J 4 bases; nucleotides not matched to a gene: 7. CDR1 and CDR2 from the germline V gene are MDHEN and SYDVKM. The CDR3 nucleotides read TGTGCCAGTAGCGGGAGTAGTTTGTACGAGCAGTACTTC. Translated: CASSGSSLYEQYF.

For this clone: This specimen includes other DNA sequences encoding the same CDR3. This chain connects TRBV5-1 to TRBJ2-7; D possibly uses TRBD1 or TRBD2 (6 bases each). The CDR3 sequence is 14 residues long. Germline CDR1 and CDR2: SGHRS and YFSETQ. Trimming removed 1 base at V and 3 bases at J, with 11 bases between. The CDR3 spells CASSLLQGGYEQYF. In DNA form, the CDR3 reads TGCGCCAGCAGCTTGTTACAGGGAGGCTACGAGCAGTACTTC.

This clone was observed at least ten times. The chain links TRBV18 to TRBJ2-7, with 7 nucleotides matching TRBD2. CDR1 is KGHSH and CDR2 is LQKENI in the germline V gene. With 2 bases clipped from V and 3 bases from J, the junction kept 7 bases outside the gene matches. The CDR3 has 15 residues. CDR3 sequence: CASSPSGRESYEQYF. CDR3 coding DNA: TGTGCCAGCTCACCATCGGGGCGGGAGAGCTACGAGCAGTACTTC.

This clone was observed a few times. CDR3 coding DNA: TGTGCCAGCAGCGTCGGGGGGAAGAACACCGGGGAGCTGTTTTTT. Amino acids: CASSVGGKNTGELFF. The chain uses TRBV9 and TRBJ2-2; TRBD2 aligns across 7 bases. Germline CDR1 reads SGDLS; CDR2 reads YYNGEE. The CDR3 consists of 15 residues. The V gene end was trimmed by 2 bases and the J gene end by 1 base; junction bases not matched to a gene: 2.

The rearrangement joins TRBV28 to TRBJ2-7; D gene unclear. The CDR3 consists of 15 residues. CDR1 is MDHEN and CDR2 is SYDVKM in the germline V gene. V shed 5 bases and J shed 0 bases, with 14 bases lying between them. For the CDR3, the DNA is TGTGCCAGCAGTGTTGACCTCTTCAGCTCCTACGAGCAGTACTTC. As protein: CASSVDLFSSYEQYF.

This clone has ten or more counts. The chain carries TRBV14 and TRBJ1-2, with 7 positions matching TRBD1. The CDR3 totals 14 residues. V lost 1 base, J lost 4 bases, and 3 bases stayed unmatched. Looked up from germline, CDR1 is SGHDN and CDR2 is FVKESK. The CDR3 loop reads CASSQGTGLYGYTF. The CDR3 nucleotides read TGTGCCAGCAGCCAAGGGACAGGTCTCTATGGCTACACCTTC. The full variable domain, in which reference TRBV14 and TRBJ1-2 provide the parts outside the CDR3, is EAGVTQFPSHSVIEKGQTVTLRCDPISGHDNLYWYRRVMGKEIKFLLHFVKESKQDESGMPNNRFLAERTGGTYSTLKVQPAELEDSGVYFCASSQGTGLYGYTFGSGTRLTVV.

The genes are TRBV30 and TRBJ2-1; maybe TRBD1 (5 bases). Trimming took off 8 bases at V and 4 bases at J, with 9 bases between the two ends. Looked up from germline, CDR1 is GTSNPN and CDR2 is SVGIG (reference sequence). The CDR3 length is 11 residues. CDR3 sequence reads: CAKQDYNEQFF. In nucleotides, the CDR3 is TGTGCCAAACAGGATTACAATGAGCAGTTCTTC.

Only one count was recorded for this clone. The V and J genes are TRBV4-2 and TRBJ2-2; TRBD2 matches at 7 bases. This CDR3 spans 17 amino acids. V gave up 1 base and J gave up 1 base; unmatched junction bases: 6. CDR1 is LGHNA and CDR2 is YNFKEQ in the germline V gene. The CDR3 sequence is CASSQVSSGKNTGELFF. CDR3 nucleotide sequence: TGTGCCAGCAGCCAAGTCTCCAGCGGGAAGAACACCGGGGAGCTGTTTTTT.

As to this clone: A read error may explain this, as a much larger clone is one base away. The CDR3 region has the DNA TGTGCCAGCAGCTTAGATCTGAACACTGAAGCTTTCTTT. Its translation: CASSLDLNTEAFF. This rearrangement joins TRBV7-9 to TRBJ1-1, with D hard to call. The V and J ends lost 1 base and 0 bases respectively, with 3 bases between them. The CDR3 extends over 13 amino acids. CDR1 and CDR2 (germline): SEHNR, FQNEAQ (reference sequence).

The J gene is TRBJ2-3, the V gene TRBV11-2; TRBD2 matches at 13 bases. The CDR3 runs 17 residues. Germline CDR1 and CDR2: SGHAT and FQNNGV. V shed 0 bases, J shed 5 bases, and the junction held 5 bases outside the gene matches. The DNA for the CDR3 is TGTGCCAGCAGCTTAGAAGGGACTAGCGGGAATCTAGATACGCAGTATTTT. This translates into CASSLEGTSGNLDTQYF.

The genes are TRBV4-3 and TRBJ1-2, with D hard to call. V lost 0 bases to trimming and J lost 4 bases, with 12 bases between them. Per germline, CDR1 LGHNA and CDR2 YSLEER. This CDR3 is 15 amino acids long. CDR3 residues: CASSQDVASLYGYTF. Written as DNA, the CDR3 is TGCGCCAGCAGCCAAGATGTGGCCTCGCTCTATGGCTACACCTTC.

Only one count was recorded for this clone. The rearrangement uses TRBV5-1 and TRBJ2-7; TRBD1 matches at 9 bases. Germline V lookup: CDR1 SGHRS, CDR2 YFSETQ. V was clipped by 0 bases and J by 6 bases; unmatched bases: 7. The CDR3 has 15 residues. CDR3 amino acids: CASSLEGQGLSEQYF. DNA for the CDR3: TGCGCCAGCAGCTTGGAGGGACAGGGATTGTCCGAGCAGTACTTC.

The J gene is TRBJ1-5, the V gene TRBV7-6, with D unclear. The length of the CDR3 is 13 residues. The germline gives CDR1 SGHVS, CDR2 FNYEAQ. The V gene lost 0 bases and the J gene lost 3 bases, with 3 bases spanning the gap. For the CDR3, the DNA is TGTGCCAGCAGCTTAGCGCCCAATCAGCCCCAGCATTTT. Translating gives CASSLAPNQPQHF.

This chain uses TRBV19 with TRBJ2-7, with TRBD2 matching 9 bases. The CDR3 contains 15 residues. J lost 1 base, V lost 2 bases, and 3 bases had no gene match. Germline assignment: CDR1 LNHDA and CDR2 SQIVND (reference sequence). The CDR3, as DNA: TGTGCCAGTAGTATACAGAGCGGGGGGTCCTACGAGCAGTACTTC. Amino acid sequence: CASSIQSGGSYEQYF.

This chain links TRBV27 with TRBJ2-5; tentatively, D is TRBD1 or TRBD2 (5 bases each). The CDR3 is made up of 15 amino acids. V shed 6 bases and J shed 3 bases, with 17 bases lying between them. Germline loops: CDR1 MNHEY, CDR2 SMNVEV (reference sequence). CDR3 protein: CASREIGTVKETQYF. As DNA, the CDR3 is TGTGCCAGCAGGGAAATTGGGACCGTGAAAGAGACCCAGTACTTC.

The V call is TRBV7-6, the J call TRBJ2-2; tentative D call: TRBD1 (8 bases). V lost 5 bases to trimming and J lost 3 bases, with 19 bases between them. From germline, CDR1 is SGHVS and CDR2 FNYEAQ. The CDR3 loop spans 17 amino acids. In DNA, the CDR3 is TGTGCCAGCAGCCCCAGGGGGCGGGGGCCGGACACCGGGGAGCTGTTTTTT. Its translation: CASSPRGRGPDTGELFF.

This chain connects TRBV6-1 to TRBJ2-1; TRBD1 agrees at 9 bases. J gave up 10 bases and V 4 bases, and 5 bases lay outside the gene matches. Germline CDR1 reads MNHNS; CDR2 reads SASEGT. The CDR3 is 13 amino acids. In DNA, the CDR3 is TGTGCCAGCAGTGTTACAGGGGGCTTGGAGCAGTTCTTC. Protein product: CASSVTGGLEQFF.

The chain uses TRBV28 and TRBJ2-7; TRBD2 agrees at 9 bases. J gave up 0 bases and V 2 bases, and 5 bases lay outside the gene matches. The V gene's germline CDR1 is MDHEN and CDR2 SYDVKM. The CDR3 is 16 residues long. The CDR3 here is CASSLVSGGLSYEQYF. CDR3 DNA sequence: TGTGCCAGCAGTTTAGTTAGCGGGGGACTCTCCTACGAGCAGTACTTC.

The rearrangement joins TRBV7-3 to TRBJ2-3, with 10 bases fitting TRBD1. The CDR3 contains 12 residues. V shed 5 bases and J 11 bases; nucleotides not matched to a gene: 4. CDR1 SGHTA and CDR2 FQGTGA come from the germline V gene. Written as DNA, the CDR3 is TGTGCCAGCAGCGGCGGGACAGGGGTGCAGTATTTT. Translating it yields CASSGGTGVQYF.